The sequence of this T cell receptor (beta chain) was determined in a study of cytomegalovirus exposure and HLA in healthy donors. Study summary: Some 85 million unique TCRs from HLA-typed donors were held in an early data release.

In the case of this clone: Antigen unknown.

60 Vbeta and 13 Jbeta primers were used in PCR. Methods used by the authors: Later, roughly 86 million unique TCR beta chains were counted in an analysis, and roughly 11 million of them were shared. Clones were sequenced by immunoSEQ multiplex PCR, and TCRdb holds only the in-frame ones, with some missing. The DNA gave D and trimming, while V, J and clone size come from that table. This table holds 150,000 or so clones, 75% to 80% found once. Study findings and constraints: For most subjects, TCR beta sequences were reported to predict HLA-A and HLA-B alleles with accuracy. It was 150 to 200 TCR beta chains that were listed as cytomegalovirus-associated.

CDR1 is KGHSH, CDR2 LQKENI, per germline. V gave up 1 base and J gave up 8 bases; unmatched junction bases: 4. The CDR3 runs 14 residues. The source material was PBMCs. The genes are TRBV18 and TRBJ2-1; 8 nucleotides align to TRBD1. The source is a man between 40 and 49 years old in good health and CMV-seropositive. In DNA, the CDR3 is TGTGCCAGCTCACCACAAGCAGGGGGCGATGAGCAGTTCTTC. Translating it yields CASSPQAGGDEQFF.